This is a list of T cell receptor beta chains from one sample in a study of blood T cell repertoires in COVID-19. Here immunoSEQ multiplex PCR was the method, and the copy in TCRdb shows in-frame clones only, minus some. The sample comprises around 100,000 clones, approximately 79% of which are singletons, and 20% to 25% rests with the top ten. Input material: peripheral blood. The receptors were sampled from an older man with active or convalescent COVID-19. The CDR3 runs from the conserved cysteine through the conserved F or W. The D gene is left open where the match is weak. A row's size may be missing; if present it is once, few, many or a size class.

>NA|TRBJ1-3|TRBV5-5|NA
CASSRTGPSGNTIYF
TGTGCCAGCAGTCGTACAGGGCCTTCTGGAAACACCATATATTTT
>TRBD1|TRBJ2-4|TRBV7-9|NA
CASSLSTGVENIQYF
TGTGCCAGCAGCTTATCGACAGGGGTGGAAAACATTCAGTACTTC
>TRBD2|TRBJ2-2|TRBV5-5|NA
CASIPGLAGLTGELFF
TGTGCCAGCATCCCCGGACTAGCGGGCCTCACCGGGGAGCTGTTTTTT
>NA|TRBJ2-5|TRBV28|NA
CASSSPLGGETQYF
TGTGCCAGCAGTTCCCCCCTGGGCGGGGAGACCCAGTACTTC
>TRBD1|TRBJ1-2|TRBV27|NA
CASSLWARGTYYGYTF
TGTGCCAGCAGTTTATGGGCCAGGGGGACTTACTATGGCTACACCTTC
>NA|TRBJ1-1|TRBV30|NA
CAWRGATEAFF
TGTGCCTGGAGAGGGGCGACTGAAGCTTTCTTT
>NA|TRBJ2-1|TRBV19|once
CASSIDLASYNEQFF
TGTGCCAGTAGTATCGATCTAGCATCCTACAATGAGCAGTTCTTC
>NA|TRBJ1-3|TRBV7-9|NA
CASSFSGGGNTIYF
TGTGCCAGCAGCTTTTCGGGAGGCGGAAACACCATATATTTT
>NA|TRBJ2-2|TRBV19|NA
CASRGARVRNTGELFF
TGTGCCAGTAGGGGAGCGAGGGTACGGAACACCGGGGAGCTGTTTTTT
>NA|TRBJ1-1|TRBV6-7|NA
CASSYGQLNTEAFF
TGTGCCAGCAGTTACGGACAACTAAACACTGAAGCTTTCTTT
>TRBD1|TRBJ2-7|TRBV5-1|NA
CASSLGGTGGLDEQYF
TGCGCCAGCAGCTTGGGGGGCACAGGGGGCCTGGATGAGCAGTACTTC
>NA|TRBJ1-4|TRBV10-2|NA
CASTTGKDEKLFF
TGCGCCAGCACTACAGGGAAGGATGAAAAACTGTTTTTT
>NA|TRBJ2-1|TRBV5-1|NA
CASTNKPDYYNEQFF
TGCGCCAGCACCAATAAGCCGGACTACTACAATGAGCAGTTCTTC
>TRBD2|TRBJ2-1|TRBV5-5|once
CASSLSSGSSYNEQFF
TGTGCCAGCAGCTTGTCTAGCGGGAGCTCCTACAATGAGCAGTTCTTC
>NA|TRBJ2-1|TRBV10-1|NA
CARKTGDNEQFF
TGCGCCAGAAAGACAGGCGACAATGAGCAGTTCTTC
>NA|TRBJ2-3|TRBV3-1/TRBV3-2|NA
CASSQGAGAKDTQYF
TGTGCCAGCAGCCAAGGCGCGGGGGCGAAAGATACGCAGTATTTT
>NA|TRBJ2-7|TRBV11-2|NA
CASSLVRGEQYF
TGTGCCAGCAGCTTAGTCCGAGGCGAGCAGTACTTC
>TRBD1|TRBJ1-1|TRBV18|NA
CASSSGTGGDTEAFF
TGTGCCAGCTCGTCCGGGACAGGGGGAGACACTGAAGCTTTCTTT
>NA|TRBJ2-7|TRBV19|NA
CASSSSSYEQYF
TGTGCCAGTAGTTCCAGCTCCTACGAGCAGTACTTC
>NA|TRBJ2-7|TRBV6-5|NA
CASTSDSLGSYEQYF
TGTGCCAGCACCAGCGACAGTCTAGGTTCCTACGAGCAGTACTTC
>TRBD2|TRBJ2-1|TRBV5-4|NA
CASSLAGGENEQFF
TGTGCCAGCAGCTTGGCGGGGGGGGAGAATGAGCAGTTCTTC
>NA|TRBJ1-2|TRBV5-4|many
CASSFPGNYGYTF
TGTGCCAGCAGCTTTCCGGGGAACTATGGCTACACCTTC
>TRBD1|TRBJ2-1|TRBV7-3|few
CASSLIGTGYNEQFF
TGTGCCAGCAGCTTAATTGGGACAGGGTACAATGAGCAGTTCTTC
>NA|TRBJ2-3|TRBV24-1|few
CATSDWDFQSRTDTQYF
TGTGCCACCAGTGATTGGGACTTCCAATCCCGCACAGATACGCAGTATTTT
>NA|TRBJ1-6|TRBV9|NA
CASSVGGSYNSPLHF
TGTGCCAGCAGCGTCGGGGGCTCCTATAATTCACCCCTCCACTTT
>TRBD2|TRBJ2-5|TRBV7-7|NA
CASSPNLAGGGETQYF
TGTGCCAGCAGCCCAAATCTAGCGGGAGGTGGTGAGACCCAGTACTTC
>NA|TRBJ2-3|TRBV27|NA
CANLGHPPLGGTDTQYF
TGTGCCAACCTGGGACATCCTCCCCTCGGGGGCACAGATACGCAGTATTTT
>NA|TRBJ1-1|TRBV18|NA
CASSGLAEAFF
TGTGCCAGCTCGGGACTGGCTGAAGCTTTCTTT
>NA|TRBJ1-5|TRBV16|NA
CASSQSRDQPQHF
TGTGCCAGCAGCCAATCTCGGGATCAGCCCCAGCATTTT
>NA|TRBJ2-1|TRBV5-6|NA
CASKASPSQSSYNEQFF
TGTGCCAGCAAGGCTAGCCCCTCTCAGAGCTCCTACAATGAGCAGTTCTTC
>TRBD1|TRBJ1-5|TRBV6-1|NA
CASSEASGQGGGSNQPQHF
TGTGCCAGCAGTGAAGCGTCGGGACAGGGAGGAGGGAGCAATCAGCCCCAGCATTTT
>NA|TRBJ2-2|TRBV28|once
CASSSTAGLSSTNTGELFF
TGTGCCAGCAGTTCCACCGCGGGACTCTCTTCAACTAACACCGGGGAGCTGTTTTTT
>NA|TRBJ1-5|TRBV19|NA
CATLLLLSIVERYRGNQPQHF
TGTGCCACTCTTCTACTCCTTAGTATAGTCGAGAGGTATCGGGGCAATCAGCCCCAGCATTTT
>NA|TRBJ2-1|TRBV28|few
CASSLWTGVINEQFF
TGTGCCAGCAGTTTATGGACGGGAGTGATCAATGAGCAGTTCTTC
>TRBD1|TRBJ1-6|TRBV7-2|NA
CASSATGLNSPLHF
TGTGCCAGCAGCGCGACAGGGTTAAATTCACCCCTCCACTTT